Each of the 3 T cell receptor beta chains below was sequenced from the same sample in a study of identical twins. TCRdb re-analysed the 5' RACE reads in MiXCR, keeping a single row per CDR3 protein. The sample lists hundreds of thousands of distinct CDR3 sequences, roughly an eighth seen once, with 8.5% to 10% in the top ten. The material sequenced was memory (CD45RO+) T cells sorted from blood. These receptors were taken from a woman in her late teens or twenties in good health.

The chain carries TRBV20-1 and TRBJ2-7, with 7 bases matching TRBD2. The germline V gene encodes CDR1 DFQATT and CDR2 SNEGSKA (reference sequence). The CDR3 is made up of 15 amino acids. V gave up 0 bases and J gave up 5 bases; unmatched junction bases: 10. DNA for the CDR3: TGCAGTGCTAGAGATCCGAGCGGGGCGGGCGACGAGCAGTACTTC. It is translated as CSARDPSGAGDEQYF.

The chain is built from TRBV7-6 and TRBJ2-7; D is ambiguous. There are 8 residues in the CDR3. The germline gives CDR1 SGHVS, CDR2 FNYEAQ. The V gene lost 9 bases and the J gene lost 8 bases, with 5 bases spanning the gap. The CDR3 sequence is CARGKQYF. The CDR3 region has the DNA TGTGCCAGGGGGAAGCAGTACTTC.

The table lists this clonotype with a few counts. The CDR3 nucleotides are TGTGCCAGCAGCTTCGTCATGACTTCGACAGATACGCAGTATTTT. As protein: CASSFVMTSTDTQYF. The chain couples TRBV7-9 to TRBJ2-3; D is ambiguous. The CDR3 is 15 residues long. V dropped 3 bases and J dropped 3 bases, with 13 bases sitting between them. Germline CDR1 and CDR2: SEHNR and FQNEAQ (reference sequence).